This TCR beta chain was found in a study of a mutant IDH1 vaccine in newly diagnosed glioma. CDR1 is SNHLY and CDR2 is FYNNEI in the germline V gene. Trimming took 0 bases from V and 7 from J, leaving 16 bases between them. This CDR3 comprises 17 residues. Sequencing used immunoSEQ multiplex PCR; TCRdb keeps in-frame clones, though not all of them. The sample includes some 44,000 clones, about 80% seen only once; the top ten take 4% to 5.5%. Time point indicated: week 35, safety follow-up. Alongside topical imiquimod, each dose of vaccine comprised 300 ug of mutant IDH1 20-mer peptide. For this clone: The target antigen is unknown.

This clonotype was obtained from a woman between 50 and 59 years old with glioma. This chain uses TRBV2 with TRBJ1-6; D perhaps matches TRBD1 (5 bases). Sequences were derived from PBMCs, sampled from a glioma patient whose treatment included an IDH1 peptide vaccine. CDR3 amino acids: CASSEAYTGTVNSPLHF. For the CDR3, the DNA is TGTGCCAGCAGTGAAGCCTATACCGGGACTGTCAATTCACCCCTCCACTTT.